This T cell receptor beta chain came from a study of technical replicates of blood from a handful of donors. Profiling relied on immunoSEQ multiplex PCR, and the TCRdb table lists in-frame clones only, not all of them. The sample contains 95,000 to 100,000 clones, 96% of which appear only once. This CDR3 spans 19 amino acids. Germline CDR1 MNHNS, CDR2 SASEGT. V dropped 4 bases and J dropped 0; count of bases not matched to a gene: 13. The sequence derives from a human donor in good health. The chain combines TRBV6-1 with TRBJ1-5, with TRBD1 identical over 9 bases. Sequencing was carried out using T cells isolated from PBMCs. The CDR3 nucleotides read TGTGCCAGCAGTGGTATTGAGGGACAGGGACTTTTTAGCAATCAGCCCCAGCATTTT. Its translation: CASSGIEGQGLFSNQPQHF.